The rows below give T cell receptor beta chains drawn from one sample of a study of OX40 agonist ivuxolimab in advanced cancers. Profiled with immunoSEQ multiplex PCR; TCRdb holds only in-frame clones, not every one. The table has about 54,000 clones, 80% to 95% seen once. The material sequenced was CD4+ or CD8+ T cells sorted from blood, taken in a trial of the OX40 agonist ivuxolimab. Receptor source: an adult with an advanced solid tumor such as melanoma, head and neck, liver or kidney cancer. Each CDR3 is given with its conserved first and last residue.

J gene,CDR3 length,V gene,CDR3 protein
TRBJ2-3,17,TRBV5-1,CASSPGLAGGSTDTQYF
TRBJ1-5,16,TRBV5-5,CASSLVSDNSNQPQHF
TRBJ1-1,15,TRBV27,CASSGRGLFGTEAFF
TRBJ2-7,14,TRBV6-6,CASRYGTGNYEQYF
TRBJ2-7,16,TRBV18,CASSPNSGGGFYEQYF
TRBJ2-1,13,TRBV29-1,CSVEAGGLNEQFF
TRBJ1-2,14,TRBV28,CASSSSSRSGGYTF
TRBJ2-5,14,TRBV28,CASSEAGGRETQYF
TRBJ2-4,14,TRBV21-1,CASRSELAKNIQYF
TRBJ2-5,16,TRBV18,CASSPQPLAYQETQYF
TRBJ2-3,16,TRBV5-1,CASSYGQTTFPDTQYF
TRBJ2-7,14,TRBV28,CASSLSGGSYEQYF
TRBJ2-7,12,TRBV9,CASRGDSHEQYF
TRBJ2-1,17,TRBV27,CASSPGTSMGYNEGQFF
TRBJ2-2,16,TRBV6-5,CASSYSASPRTGELFF
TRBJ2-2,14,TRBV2,CASRTQGHTGELFF
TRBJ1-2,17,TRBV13,CASRERGRLRGYYGYTF
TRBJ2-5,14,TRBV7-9,CASSSRATQETQYF
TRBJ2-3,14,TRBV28,CASSPSESQDTQYF
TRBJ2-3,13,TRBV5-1,CASSSSGPDTQYF
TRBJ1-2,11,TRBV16,CASSQNQGRTF
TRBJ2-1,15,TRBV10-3,CAISETSGSINEQFF
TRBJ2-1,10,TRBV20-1,CSAPGNEQFF
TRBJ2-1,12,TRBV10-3,CAISEQANEQFF
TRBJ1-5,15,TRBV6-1,CATLRRTETDQPQHF
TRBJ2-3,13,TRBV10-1,CASGPYGTDTQYF
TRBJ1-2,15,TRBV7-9,CASSLGQGDLYGYTF
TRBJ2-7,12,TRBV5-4,CASSLVGGEEYF
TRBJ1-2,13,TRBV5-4,CASSYSSNYGYTF
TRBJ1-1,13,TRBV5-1,CASSPGTDTEAFF
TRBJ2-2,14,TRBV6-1,CASSSTSLAGELFF
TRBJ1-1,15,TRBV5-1,CASSPLGGLFTEAFF
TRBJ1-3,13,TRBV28,CASRTRAGNTIYF
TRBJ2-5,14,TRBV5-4,CASSLTSSVETQYF
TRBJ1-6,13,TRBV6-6,CASCRVANSPLHF
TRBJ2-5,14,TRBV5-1,CASSLGQEQETQYF
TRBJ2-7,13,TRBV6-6,CASSRDTSYEQYF
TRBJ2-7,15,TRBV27,CASSLTGALGYEQYF
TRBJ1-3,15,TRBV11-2,CASSLFGVSGNTIYF
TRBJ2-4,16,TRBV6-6,CASRGQGAEIRDIQYF
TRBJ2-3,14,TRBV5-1,CASSLQDFGDTQYF
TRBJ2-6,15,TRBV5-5,CASSLVGNGANVLTF
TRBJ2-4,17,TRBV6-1,CASSGVPGRSFKNIQYF
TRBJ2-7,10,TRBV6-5,CAQHSGSQYF
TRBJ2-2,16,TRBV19,CASSGRAIARTGELFF
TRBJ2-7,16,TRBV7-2,CASSSPRGRQLYEQYF
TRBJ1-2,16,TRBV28,CASSLTAIWGNYGYTF
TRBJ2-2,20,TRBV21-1,CASSKPIKTGGRGYTGELFF
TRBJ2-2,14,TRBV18,CASSPRHNTGELFF
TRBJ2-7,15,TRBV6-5,CASSNRLAGGHEQYF
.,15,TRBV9,CASSVGDRGLYEQYF
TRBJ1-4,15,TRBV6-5,CASSTDRVQNEKLFF
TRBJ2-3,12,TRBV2,CASGPSGDTQYF
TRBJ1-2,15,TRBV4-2,CASSLMTGGDYGYTF
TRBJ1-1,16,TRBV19,CASSLRTGWLNTEAFF
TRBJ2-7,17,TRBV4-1,CASSQVLGGGRIYEQYF